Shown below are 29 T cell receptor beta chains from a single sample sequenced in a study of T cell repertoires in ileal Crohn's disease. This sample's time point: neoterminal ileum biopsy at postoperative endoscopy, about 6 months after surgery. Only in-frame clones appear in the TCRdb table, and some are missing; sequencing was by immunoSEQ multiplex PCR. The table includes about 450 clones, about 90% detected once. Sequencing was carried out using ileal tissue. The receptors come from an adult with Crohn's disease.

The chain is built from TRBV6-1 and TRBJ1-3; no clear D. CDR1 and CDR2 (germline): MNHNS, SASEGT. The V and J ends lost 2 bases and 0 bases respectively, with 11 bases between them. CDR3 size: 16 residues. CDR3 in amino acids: CASSETEGLSGNTIYF. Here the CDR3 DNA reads TGTGCCAGCAGTGAAACTGAGGGTCTCTCTGGAAACACCATATATTTT.

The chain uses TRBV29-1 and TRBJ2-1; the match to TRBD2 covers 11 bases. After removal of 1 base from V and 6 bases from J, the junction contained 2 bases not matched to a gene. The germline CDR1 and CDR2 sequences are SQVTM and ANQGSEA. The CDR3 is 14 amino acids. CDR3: CSVEVAGGPNEQFF. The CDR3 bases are TGCAGCGTTGAAGTAGCGGGGGGGCCCAATGAGCAGTTCTTC.

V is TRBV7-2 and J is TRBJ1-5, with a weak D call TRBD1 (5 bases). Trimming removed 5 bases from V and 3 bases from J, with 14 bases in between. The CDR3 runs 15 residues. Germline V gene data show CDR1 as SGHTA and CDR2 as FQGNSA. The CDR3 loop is CASSKGGRDNQPQHF. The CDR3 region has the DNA TGTGCCAGCAGCAAAGGCGGCAGGGACAATCAGCCCCAGCATTTT.

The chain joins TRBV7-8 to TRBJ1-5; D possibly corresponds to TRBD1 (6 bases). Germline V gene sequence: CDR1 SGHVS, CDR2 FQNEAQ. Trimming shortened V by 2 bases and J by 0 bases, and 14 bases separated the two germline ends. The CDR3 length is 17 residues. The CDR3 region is CASSLQTGAYSNQPQHF. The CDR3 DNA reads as TGTGCCAGCAGCTTACAGACAGGAGCATATAGCAATCAGCCCCAGCATTTT. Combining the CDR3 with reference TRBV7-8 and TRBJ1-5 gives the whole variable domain GAGVSQSPRYKVAKRGQDVALRCDPISGHVSLFWYQQALGQGPEFLTYFQNEAQLDKSGLPSDRFFAERPEGSVSTLKIQRTQQEDSAVYLCASSLQTGAYSNQPQHFGDGTRLSIL.

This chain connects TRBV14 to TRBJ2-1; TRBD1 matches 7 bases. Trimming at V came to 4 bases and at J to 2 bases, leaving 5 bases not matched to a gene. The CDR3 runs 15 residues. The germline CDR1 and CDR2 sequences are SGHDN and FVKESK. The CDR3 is CASSRRGGAYNEQFF. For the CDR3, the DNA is TGTGCCAGCAGCCGGAGAGGGGGCGCCTACAATGAGCAGTTCTTC. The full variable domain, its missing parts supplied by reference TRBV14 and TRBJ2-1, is EAGVTQFPSHSVIEKGQTVTLRCDPISGHDNLYWYRRVMGKEIKFLLHFVKESKQDESGMPNNRFLAERTGGTYSTLKVQPAELEDSGVYFCASSRRGGAYNEQFFGPGTRLTVL.

The CDR3 sequence: CASRVGGTGELFF. DNA for the CDR3: TGTGCCAGCAGAGTCGGTGGCACCGGGGAGCTGTTTTTT. J is TRBJ2-2 and V is TRBV2; D gene unclear. Deletions cut 6 bases from V and 4 bases from J, with 9 bases between. This CDR3 comprises 13 residues. Germline V gene lookup returns CDR1 SNHLY and CDR2 FYNNEI.

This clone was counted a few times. CDR3 sequence reads: CASGPPGELFF. The DNA of the CDR3 is TGTGCCAGCGGGCCCCCCGGGGAGCTGTTTTTT. V usage is TRBV7-7 and J usage is TRBJ2-2, with D hard to call. Looked up from germline, CDR1 is SSHAT and CDR2 is FNYEAQ (reference sequence). The CDR3 extends over 11 amino acids. V lost 8 bases and J lost 6, with 7 bases in between.

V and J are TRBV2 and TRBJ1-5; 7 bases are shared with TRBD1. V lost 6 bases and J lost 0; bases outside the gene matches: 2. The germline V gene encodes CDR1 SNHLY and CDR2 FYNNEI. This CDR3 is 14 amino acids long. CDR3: CASRAGGSNQPQHF. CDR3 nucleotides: TGTGCCAGCAGAGCAGGGGGTAGCAATCAGCCCCAGCATTTT. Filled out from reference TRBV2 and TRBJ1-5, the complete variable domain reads EPEVTQTPSHQVTQMGQEVILRCVPISNHLYFYWYRQILGQKVEFLVSFYNNEISEKSEIFDDQFSVERPDGSNFTLKIRSTKLEDSAMYFCASRAGGSNQPQHFGDGTRLSIL.

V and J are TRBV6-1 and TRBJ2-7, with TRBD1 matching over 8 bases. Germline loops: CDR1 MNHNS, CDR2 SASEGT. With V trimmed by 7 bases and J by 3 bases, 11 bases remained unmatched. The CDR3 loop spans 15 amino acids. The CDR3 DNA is TGTGCCAGCATTCTAGGGACAGGTACTAGCTACGAGCAGTACTTC. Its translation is CASILGTGTSYEQYF.

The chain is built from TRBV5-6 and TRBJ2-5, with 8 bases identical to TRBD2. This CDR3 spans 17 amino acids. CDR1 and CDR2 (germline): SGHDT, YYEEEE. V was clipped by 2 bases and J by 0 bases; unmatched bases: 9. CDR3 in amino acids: CASSFSGVAGHQETQYF. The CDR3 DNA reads TGTGCCAGCAGCTTCTCCGGGGTAGCGGGGCACCAAGAGACCCAGTACTTC.

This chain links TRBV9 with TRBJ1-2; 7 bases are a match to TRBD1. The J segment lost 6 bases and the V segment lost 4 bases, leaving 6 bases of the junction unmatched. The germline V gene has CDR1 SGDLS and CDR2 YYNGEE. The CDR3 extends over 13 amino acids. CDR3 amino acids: CASSQTGADGYTF. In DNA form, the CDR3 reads TGTGCCAGCAGCCAAACAGGGGCGGATGGCTACACCTTC.

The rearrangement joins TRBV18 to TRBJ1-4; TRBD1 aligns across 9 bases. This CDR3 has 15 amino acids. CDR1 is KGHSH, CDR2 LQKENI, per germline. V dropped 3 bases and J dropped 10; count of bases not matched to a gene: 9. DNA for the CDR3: TGTGCCAGCTCACCCCCGACAGGGGGGAACGGAAAACTGTTTTTT. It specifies CASSPPTGGNGKLFF.

The CDR3 region is CASSSPRGRGDNEQFF. The CDR3 DNA follows: TGTGCCAGCAGCTCCCCTCGCGGGAGAGGGGACAATGAGCAGTTCTTC. The chain has TRBV7-8 and TRBJ2-1, with 7 bases fitting TRBD2. This CDR3 region has 16 residues. Trimming removed 4 bases from V and 5 bases from J; junction bases left unmatched: 11. Germline assignment: CDR1 SGHVS and CDR2 FQNEAQ.

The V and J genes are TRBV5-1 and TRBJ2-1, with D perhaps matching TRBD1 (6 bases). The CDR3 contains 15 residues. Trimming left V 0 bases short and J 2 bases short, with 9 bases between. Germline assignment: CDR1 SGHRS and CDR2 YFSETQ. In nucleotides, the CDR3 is TGCGCCAGCAGCTTGGCCGGGGACACCTACAATGAGCAGTTCTTC. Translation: CASSLAGDTYNEQFF.

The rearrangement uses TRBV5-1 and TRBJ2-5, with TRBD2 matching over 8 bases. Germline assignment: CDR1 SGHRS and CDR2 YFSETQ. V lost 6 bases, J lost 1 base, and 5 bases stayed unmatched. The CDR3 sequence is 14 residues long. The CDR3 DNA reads TGCGCCAGCATGTCAGCGGGGGCCCAAGAGACCCAGTACTTC. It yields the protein CASMSAGAQETQYF. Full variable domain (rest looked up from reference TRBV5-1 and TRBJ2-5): KAGVTQTPRYLIKTRGQQVTLSCSPISGHRSVSWYQQTPGQGLQFLFEYFSETQRNKGNFPGRFSGRQFSNSRSEMNVSTLELGDSALYLCASMSAGAQETQYFGPGTRLLVL.

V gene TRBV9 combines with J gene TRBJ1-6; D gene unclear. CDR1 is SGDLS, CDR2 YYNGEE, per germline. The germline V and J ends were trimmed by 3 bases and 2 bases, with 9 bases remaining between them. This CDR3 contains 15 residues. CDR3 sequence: CASSAGAAYNSPLHF. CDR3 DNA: TGTGCCAGCAGCGCCGGAGCGGCCTATAATTCACCCCTCCACTTT.

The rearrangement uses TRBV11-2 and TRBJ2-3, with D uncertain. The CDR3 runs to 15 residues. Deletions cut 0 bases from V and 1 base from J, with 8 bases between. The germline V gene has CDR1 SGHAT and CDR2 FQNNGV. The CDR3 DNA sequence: TGTGCCAGCAGCTTAGATCCCCAGGGCACAGATACGCAGTATTTT. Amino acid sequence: CASSLDPQGTDTQYF.

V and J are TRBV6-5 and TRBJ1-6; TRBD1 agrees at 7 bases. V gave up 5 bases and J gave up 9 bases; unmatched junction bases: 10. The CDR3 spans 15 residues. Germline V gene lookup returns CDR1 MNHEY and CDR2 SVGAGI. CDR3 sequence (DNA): TGTGCCAGCAGTCGACGACAGGGTGGGTCTTCACCCCTCCACTTT. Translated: CASSRRQGGSSPLHF.

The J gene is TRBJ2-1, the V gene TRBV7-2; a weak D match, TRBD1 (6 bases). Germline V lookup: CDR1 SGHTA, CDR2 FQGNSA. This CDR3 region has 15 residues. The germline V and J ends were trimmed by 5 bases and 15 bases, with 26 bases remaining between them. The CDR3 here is CASSPLGQFSFSWFF. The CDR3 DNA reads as TGTGCCAGCAGCCCCCTCGGACAGTTCTCCTTTTCTTGGTTCTTC.

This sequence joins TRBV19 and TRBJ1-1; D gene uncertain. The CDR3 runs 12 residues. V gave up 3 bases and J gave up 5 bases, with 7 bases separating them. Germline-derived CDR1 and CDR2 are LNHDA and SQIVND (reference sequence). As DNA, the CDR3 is TGTGCCAGTAGTATGGCGGGGACTGAAGCTTTCTTT. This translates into CASSMAGTEAFF.

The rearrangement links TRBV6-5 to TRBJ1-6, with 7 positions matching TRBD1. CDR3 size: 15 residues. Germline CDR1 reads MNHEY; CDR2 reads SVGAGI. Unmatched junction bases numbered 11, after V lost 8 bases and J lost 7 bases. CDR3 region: CASGETQGRNSPLHF. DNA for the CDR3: TGTGCCAGCGGGGAAACACAGGGGCGGAATTCACCCCTCCACTTT.

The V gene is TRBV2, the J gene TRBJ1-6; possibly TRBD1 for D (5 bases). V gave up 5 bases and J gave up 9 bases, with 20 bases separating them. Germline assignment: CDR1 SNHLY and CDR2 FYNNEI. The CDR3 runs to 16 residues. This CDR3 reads CASSSGIPMGGSPLHF. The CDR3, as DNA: TGTGCCAGCAGTTCAGGGATTCCGATGGGTGGTTCACCCCTCCACTTT.

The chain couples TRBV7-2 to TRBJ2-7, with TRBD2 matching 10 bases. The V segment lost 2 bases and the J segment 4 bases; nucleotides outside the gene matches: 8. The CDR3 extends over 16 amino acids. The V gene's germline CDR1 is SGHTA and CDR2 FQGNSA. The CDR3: CASSLLRAGGRYEQYF. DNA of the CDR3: TGTGCCAGCAGCTTACTTCGAGCGGGGGGGAGATACGAGCAGTACTTC.

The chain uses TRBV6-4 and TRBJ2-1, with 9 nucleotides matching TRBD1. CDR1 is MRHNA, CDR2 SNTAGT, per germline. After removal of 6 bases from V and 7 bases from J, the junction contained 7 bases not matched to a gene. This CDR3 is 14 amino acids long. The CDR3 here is CASSMGQGGNEQFF. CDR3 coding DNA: TGTGCCAGCAGCATGGGACAGGGAGGGAATGAGCAGTTCTTC.

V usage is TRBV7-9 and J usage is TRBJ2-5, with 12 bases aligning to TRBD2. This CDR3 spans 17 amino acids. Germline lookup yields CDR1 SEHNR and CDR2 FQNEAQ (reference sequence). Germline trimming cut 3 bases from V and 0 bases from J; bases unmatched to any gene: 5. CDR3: CASSFRLAGEYQETQYF. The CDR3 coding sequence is TGTGCCAGCAGCTTTAGACTAGCGGGAGAGTACCAAGAGACCCAGTACTTC.

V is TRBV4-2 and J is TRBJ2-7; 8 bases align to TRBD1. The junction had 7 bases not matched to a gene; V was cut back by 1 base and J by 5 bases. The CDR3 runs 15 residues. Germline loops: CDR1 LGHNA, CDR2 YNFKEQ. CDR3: CASSQGTGGSDEQYF. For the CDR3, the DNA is TGTGCCAGCAGCCAAGGTACAGGGGGATCGGACGAGCAGTACTTC.

CDR3 residues: CASSPRQGMRTEAFF. The CDR3, as DNA: TGTGCCAGCAGTCCGCGACAGGGTATGAGGACTGAAGCTTTCTTT. This sequence joins TRBV28 and TRBJ1-1, with 7 bases identical to TRBD1. The CDR3 loop spans 15 amino acids. The trim removed 5 bases at V and 5 bases at J, leaving 11 bases unmatched. Germline CDR1 MDHEN, CDR2 SYDVKM. Using reference TRBV28 and TRBJ1-1 for the parts outside the CDR3, the full variable domain is DVKVTQSSRYLVKRTGEKVFLECVQDMDHENMFWYRQDPGLGLRLIYFSYDVKMKEKGDIPEGYSVSREKKERFSLILESASTNQTSMYLCASSPRQGMRTEAFFGQGTRLTVV.

This chain's CDR3 is CASSQEGEDTQYF. CDR3 nucleotides: TGCGCCAGCAGCCAAGAAGGGGAAGATACGCAGTATTTT. The V and J genes are TRBV4-3 and TRBJ2-3; possible D gene TRBD1, 5 bases. Trimming removed 0 bases at V and 5 bases at J, with 6 bases between. This CDR3 is built from 13 residues. Germline-derived CDR1 and CDR2 are LGHNA and YSLEER.

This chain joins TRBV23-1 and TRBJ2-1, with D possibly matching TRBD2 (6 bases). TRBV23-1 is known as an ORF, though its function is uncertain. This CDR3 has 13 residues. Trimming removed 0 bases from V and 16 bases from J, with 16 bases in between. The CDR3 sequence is CASSQSGGRVNFF. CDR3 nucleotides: TGCGCCAGCAGTCAATCGGGGGGAAGGGTCAATTTCTTC.